These 20 T cell receptor beta chains share one sample of origin, sequenced in a study of OX40 agonist ivuxolimab in advanced cancers. Produced via immunoSEQ multiplex PCR; TCRdb's table is partial and in-frame only. The sample holds some 60,000 clones; around 85% are singletons and the top ten take 3% to 4.5%. The sample here was CD4+ or CD8+ T cells sorted from blood, taken in a trial of the OX40 agonist ivuxolimab. These receptors all come from an adult with an advanced solid tumor such as melanoma, head and neck, liver or kidney cancer.

The chain carries TRBV9 and TRBJ2-7, with D perhaps TRBD1 (6 bases). The CDR3 contains 13 residues. Germline V lookup: CDR1 SGDLS, CDR2 YYNGEE. Trimming cost V 3 bases and J 6 bases, with 13 bases left between them. Written as DNA, the CDR3 is TGTGCCAGCAGCGCCTCCGGACAGACCGAGCAGTACTTC. It codes for CASSASGQTEQYF.

The rearrangement links TRBV7-2 to TRBJ2-7; D call uncertain. Germline V gives CDR1 SGHTA, CDR2 FQGNSA. Deletions cut 0 bases from V and 3 bases from J, with 12 bases between. The CDR3 has 15 amino acids. DNA for the CDR3: TGTGCCAGCAGCTTAGCCGTGGTAGGAAACTACGAGCAGTACTTC. It yields the protein CASSLAVVGNYEQYF.

The chain carries TRBV30 and TRBJ2-1; the D is unclear. The germline V gene encodes CDR1 GTSNPN and CDR2 SVGIG (reference sequence). The CDR3 runs to 12 residues. V lost 0 bases and J lost 5, with 5 bases in between. The CDR3 DNA is TGTGCCTGGAGTGTACTCAACAATGAGCAGTTCTTC. Its protein product is CAWSVLNNEQFF.

The chain uses TRBV28 and TRBJ1-2, with 8 bases that match TRBD1. The germline gives CDR1 MDHEN, CDR2 SYDVKM. This CDR3 spans 17 amino acids. V lost 2 bases and J lost 0; bases outside the gene matches: 8. Here the CDR3 reads CASSLGTGGKANYGYTF. The DNA of the CDR3 is TGTGCCAGCAGTTTAGGGACAGGCGGAAAAGCTAACTATGGCTACACCTTC.

This chain links TRBV6-5 with TRBJ1-5; possible D gene TRBD1, 5 bases. The CDR3 consists of 15 residues. Germline V gene data show CDR1 as MNHEY and CDR2 as SVGAGI. V was trimmed by 8 bases and J by 1 base, leaving 15 bases between them. In DNA form, the CDR3 reads TGTGCCAGCCGACCTATGGACACAAGCAATCAGCCCCAGCATTTT. Protein sequence: CASRPMDTSNQPQHF.

This clone was observed once. The chain joins TRBV5-8 to TRBJ1-1, with TRBD1 matching over 9 bases. Losses at the gene ends were 3 bases for V and 10 bases for J; bases not matched to a gene: 7. The CDR3 spans 13 residues. Germline CDR1 SGHTS, CDR2 YDEGEE. The CDR3 bases are TGTGCCAGCAGCTCGGGACAGGGAGTACGAGCTTTCTTT. It is translated as CASSSGQGVRAFF. The whole variable domain, filled in from reference TRBV5-8 and TRBJ1-1, reads EAGVTQSPTHLIKTRGQQATLRCSPISGHTSVYWYQQALGLGLQFLLWYDEGEERNRGNFPPRFSGRQFPNYSSELNVNALELEDSALYLCASSSGQGVRAFFGQGTRLTVV.

V is TRBV28 and J is TRBJ2-1, with 13 bases fitting TRBD2. The length of the CDR3 is 19 residues. The J segment lost 0 bases and the V segment lost 5 bases, leaving 10 bases of the junction unmatched. Germline assignment: CDR1 MDHEN and CDR2 SYDVKM. DNA for the CDR3: TGTGCCAGCAGTCCACCCCGGACTAGCGGGAGACTCTCCTACAATGAGCAGTTCTTC. Translated, it gives CASSPPRTSGRLSYNEQFF.

The chain recombines TRBV5-4 with TRBJ1-3, with TRBD1 matching 11 bases. Trimming removed 3 bases from V and 3 bases from J; junction bases left unmatched: 5. The CDR3 has 16 amino acids. Germline V lookup: CDR1 SGHNT, CDR2 YYREEE (reference sequence). CDR3 bases: TGTGCCAGCAGCTCGCCGGACAGGGGGCTTGGAAACACCATATATTTT. Translating it yields CASSSPDRGLGNTIYF.

The rearrangement joins TRBV25-1 to TRBJ2-1; 10 bases are a match to TRBD1. The CDR3 length is 16 residues. V shed 4 bases, J shed 4 bases, and the junction held 7 bases outside the gene matches. CDR1 and CDR2 from the germline V gene are MGHDK and SYGVNS. The CDR3 is CASSVPGTGEYNEQFF. CDR3 coding DNA: TGTGCCAGCAGTGTCCCCGGGACAGGGGAATACAATGAGCAGTTCTTC.

This clone was recorded once. The V call is TRBV28, the J call TRBJ2-7; 10 bases align to TRBD1. The V segment lost 4 bases and the J segment 3 bases; nucleotides outside the gene matches: 12. The CDR3 totals 17 residues. Germline V gene lookup returns CDR1 MDHEN and CDR2 SYDVKM. The CDR3 nucleotides are TGTGCCAGCAGTTCCGGGACAGGGGCCTTTCCCCTCTACGAGCAGTACTTC. This codes for CASSSGTGAFPLYEQYF.

The chain employs TRBV5-6 and TRBJ2-5, with 9 bases identical to TRBD2. The CDR3 runs to 17 residues. Germline V lookup: CDR1 SGHDT, CDR2 YYEEEE. The ends lost 2 bases at V and 4 bases at J; junction bases unmatched: 12. CDR3 amino acids: CASSFPGTSWALETQYF. For the CDR3, the DNA is TGTGCCAGCAGCTTTCCCGGGACTAGCTGGGCTCTAGAGACCCAGTACTTC. Looking up the rest from reference TRBV5-6 and TRBJ2-5 gives the full variable domain: DAGVTQSPTHLIKTRGQQVTLRCSPKSGHDTVSWYQQALGQGPQFIFQYYEEEERQRGNFPDRFSGHQFPNYSSELNVNALLLGDSALYLCASSFPGTSWALETQYFGPGTRLLVL.

J is TRBJ2-1 and V is TRBV7-3; no reliable D call. Trimming took 3 bases from V and 5 from J, leaving 2 bases between them. This CDR3 region has 11 residues. Germline V lookup: CDR1 SGHTA, CDR2 FQGTGA. CDR3 coding DNA: TGTGCCAGCAGCTTTGACAATGAGCAGTTCTTC. It yields the protein CASSFDNEQFF.

V is TRBV18 and J is TRBJ1-1; D perhaps matches TRBD1 (6 bases). With 5 bases removed from V and 1 base from J, the gap between germline ends came to 8 bases. The CDR3 extends over 13 amino acids. CDR1 and CDR2 from the germline V gene are KGHSH and LQKENI. The CDR3 loop is CASSTGRNTEAFF. The CDR3, as DNA: TGTGCCAGCTCAACAGGGCGGAACACTGAAGCTTTCTTT.

V gene TRBV6-1 combines with J gene TRBJ1-4; TRBD1 might be the D (6 bases). Trimming stripped 1 base from V and 7 bases from J, with 13 bases between. CDR1 is MNHNS, CDR2 SASEGT, per germline. The CDR3 has 15 amino acids. The CDR3 spells CASSEVWGRGEKLFF. The CDR3 DNA follows: TGTGCCAGCAGTGAAGTATGGGGGCGCGGTGAAAAACTGTTTTTT.

V usage is TRBV2 and J usage is TRBJ2-5; no definite D call. V shed 1 base and J shed 0 bases, with 6 bases lying between them. Per germline, CDR1 SNHLY and CDR2 FYNNEI. CDR3 length equals 14 residues. CDR3 bases: TGTGCCAGCAGTGAAGGGCGGAACCAAGAGACCCAGTACTTC. Amino acid sequence: CASSEGRNQETQYF.

This clone has just a few counts. CDR3 residues: CASSVAGGDETQYF. Here the CDR3 DNA reads TGTGCCAGCAGCGTGGCGGGGGGGGACGAGACCCAGTACTTC. The chain employs TRBV9 and TRBJ2-5; TRBD2 agrees at 9 bases. This CDR3 contains 14 residues. Germline V CDR1 and CDR2: SGDLS, YYNGEE. V lost 2 bases to trimming and J lost 5 bases; unmatched junction nucleotides: 4.

This chain joins TRBV2 and TRBJ2-1; TRBD2 matches at 11 bases. V dropped 8 bases and J dropped 1; count of bases not matched to a gene: 7. Germline values: CDR1 SNHLY, CDR2 FYNNEI. The CDR3 sequence is 16 residues long. The CDR3 coding sequence is TGTGCCAGCGGGGCTAGCGGGAGGTGGTCCTACAATGAGCAGTTCTTC. This translates into CASGASGRWSYNEQFF.

J is TRBJ1-5 and V is TRBV27, with D possibly matching TRBD1 (6 bases). From germline, CDR1 is MNHEY and CDR2 SMNVEV (reference sequence). The V end was cut by 5 bases, the J end by 9 bases, with 14 bases between. CDR3 length: 13 residues. As DNA, the CDR3 is TGTGCCAGCAGTCCGACAGGCGGGCGGCCCCAGCATTTT. As protein: CASSPTGGRPQHF.

This sequence joins TRBV2 and TRBJ2-5, with 10 bases that match TRBD1. CDR1 and CDR2 (germline): SNHLY, FYNNEI. The ends lost 5 bases at V and 5 bases at J; junction bases unmatched: 2. This CDR3 region has 13 residues. The CDR3 protein is CASSWTGGETQYF. Written as DNA, the CDR3 is TGTGCCAGCAGTTGGACAGGGGGGGAGACCCAGTACTTC.

V and J are TRBV2 and TRBJ2-3; D is possibly TRBD2 (5 bases). This CDR3 spans 14 amino acids. Germline lookup yields CDR1 SNHLY and CDR2 FYNNEI. The V gene lost 2 bases and the J gene lost 5 bases, with 11 bases spanning the gap. The CDR3 is CASSEPPAVDTQYF. In DNA form, the CDR3 reads TGTGCCAGCAGTGAACCCCCAGCGGTAGATACGCAGTATTTT.